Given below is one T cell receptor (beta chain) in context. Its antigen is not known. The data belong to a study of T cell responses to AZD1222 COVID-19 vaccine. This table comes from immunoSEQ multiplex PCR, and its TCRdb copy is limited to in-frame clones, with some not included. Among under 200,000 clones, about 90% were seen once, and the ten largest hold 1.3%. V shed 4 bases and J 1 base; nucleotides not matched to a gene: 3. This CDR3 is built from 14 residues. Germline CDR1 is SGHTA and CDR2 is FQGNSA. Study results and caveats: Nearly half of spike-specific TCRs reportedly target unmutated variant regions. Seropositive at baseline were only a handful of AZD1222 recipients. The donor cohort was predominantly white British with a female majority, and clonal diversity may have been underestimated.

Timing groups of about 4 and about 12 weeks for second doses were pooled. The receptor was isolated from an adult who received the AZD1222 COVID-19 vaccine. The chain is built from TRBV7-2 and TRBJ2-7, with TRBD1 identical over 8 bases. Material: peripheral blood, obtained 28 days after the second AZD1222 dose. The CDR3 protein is CASSYGQGSYEQYF. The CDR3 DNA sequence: TGTGCCAGCAGCTACGGACAGGGATCCTACGAGCAGTACTTC.